This T cell receptor (beta chain) was recorded in a study of tumor-infiltrating lymphocytes in oesophageal squamous cell carcinoma. Many counts were recorded for this clonotype. TCRdb re-derived calls from the PCR reads in MiXCR, one entry per CDR3 protein. The top ten hold roughly 35% of the sample, which has 15,000 or so distinct CDR3 sequences, around 50% seen once. CDR1 SGHAT and CDR2 FQNNGV come from the germline V gene. The V segment lost 3 bases and the J segment 6 bases; nucleotides outside the gene matches: 2. The CDR3 covers 14 residues. This TCR came from a female donor with esophageal squamous cell carcinoma. Sequencing was performed on esophageal tumor tissue. This chain links TRBV11-2 with TRBJ2-7; 13 positions match TRBD2. CDR3: CASSFRTSGSEQYF. The CDR3 DNA reads as TGTGCCAGCAGCTTTCGGACTAGCGGGAGCGAGCAGTACTTC.